The subject of this entry is one TCR beta chain. The CDR3 is 14 amino acids. The germline gives CDR1 LNHDA, CDR2 SQIVND (reference sequence). The V end lost 2 bases, the J end lost 1 base, and 8 bases lay between the germline ends. This record comes from a study of blood T cell repertoires in COVID-19. Study at large: Italy, Spain and the United States were the sources of the convalescent and acute COVID-19 samples. Nucleic acid was either cDNA or gDNA, and it came from T cells, B-cell-depleted T cells, or PBMCs.

Original processing notes: Nucleated cell counts were estimated from reference gene primer amplification. The data were produced by immunoSEQ multiplex PCR, yet TCRdb's version contains in-frame clones alone and is incomplete. V and J calls and clone size are given by that table; D and trimming were obtained from the DNA. The sample carries about 270,000 clones, approximately 87% recorded once. This TCR was sampled from a human donor in a cohort sampled during active COVID-19. What was sequenced was peripheral blood. The chain recombines TRBV19 with TRBJ1-1, with D unclear. CDR3 nucleotides: TGTGCCAGTAGTATATCGACGGGGAACACTGAAGCTTTCTTT. It is translated as CASSISTGNTEAFF.